Below, 27 T cell receptor beta chains from the same sample are listed, as sequenced in a study of memory CD4+ T cells and cytomegalovirus serostatus. The repertoire was sequenced with immunoSEQ multiplex PCR; TCRdb's copy has only in-frame clones and lacks some. The data show roughly 54,000 clones, roughly 79% seen once. Single viable CD3+CD4+CD8-CD45RO+ cells were sorted as the memory CD4+ T cells. The sample was memory CD4+ T cells from blood. The receptors were gathered from an adult in good health and CMV-seronegative.

The chain combines TRBV18 with TRBJ1-1; TRBD1 agrees at 7 bases. The CDR3 covers 15 residues. The V segment lost 3 bases and the J segment 4 bases; nucleotides outside the gene matches: 8. CDR1 KGHSH and CDR2 LQKENI come from the germline V gene. As DNA, the CDR3 is TGTGCCAGCTCACCGGGACAGAGGGGGGTCACTGAAGCTTTCTTT. This gives the protein CASSPGQRGVTEAFF.

The V call is TRBV5-4, the J call TRBJ1-2, with D uncertain. This CDR3 has 14 residues. Germline CDR1 is SGHNT and CDR2 is YYREEE (reference sequence). Trimming cost V 0 bases and J 4 bases, with 10 bases left between them. CDR3 sequence reads: CASSLDSSSYGYTF. The CDR3 coding sequence is TGTGCCAGCAGCTTGGACAGCTCTAGCTATGGCTACACCTTC.

The chain is built from TRBV6-4 and TRBJ2-2; D is unresolved. Germline V lookup: CDR1 MRHNA, CDR2 SNTAGT. The V and J ends lost 3 bases and 5 bases respectively, with 7 bases between them. The CDR3 extends over 13 amino acids. The CDR3 DNA reads as TGTGCCAGCAGTGAGTTCGTAACCGGGGAGCTGTTTTTT. Its protein is CASSEFVTGELFF.

The V call is TRBV13, the J call TRBJ2-3; D gene uncertain. V was cut by 2 bases and J by 0 bases, with 12 bases left in between. The CDR3 length is 16 residues. The V gene's germline CDR1 is PRHDT and CDR2 FYEKMQ (reference sequence). The CDR3 here is CASSLSWNSSTDTQYF. In DNA form, the CDR3 reads TGTGCCAGCAGCTTAAGCTGGAACTCTAGCACAGATACGCAGTATTTT.

The chain recombines TRBV9 with TRBJ2-2; TRBD1 might be the D (5 bases). The germline V and J ends were trimmed by 0 bases and 2 bases, with 8 bases remaining between them. The CDR3 sequence is 15 residues long. Germline V gene sequence: CDR1 SGDLS, CDR2 YYNGEE. This CDR3 is CASSVGRVNTGELFF. In nucleotides, the CDR3 is TGTGCCAGCAGCGTAGGCAGGGTAAACACCGGGGAGCTGTTTTTT. Full variable domain (remainder filled in from reference TRBV9 and TRBJ2-2): DSGVTQTPKHLITATGQRVTLRCSPRSGDLSVYWYQQSLDQGLQFLIQYYNGEERAKGNILERFSAQQFPDLHSELNLSSLELGDSALYFCASSVGRVNTGELFFGEGSRLTVL.

The chain recombines TRBV7-2 with TRBJ2-7; 12 bases match TRBD2. With 2 bases clipped from V and 6 bases from J, the junction kept 11 bases outside the gene matches. The germline gives CDR1 SGHTA, CDR2 FQGNSA. This CDR3 spans 17 amino acids. This CDR3 is CASSLSSASGGDAEQYF. CDR3 coding DNA: TGTGCCAGCAGCTTATCTTCGGCTAGCGGGGGGGATGCCGAGCAGTACTTC. Together with reference TRBV7-2 and TRBJ2-7, the CDR3 gives the full variable domain: GAGVSQSPSNKVTEKGKDVELRCDPISGHTALYWYRQSLGQGLEFLIYFQGNSAPDKSGLPSDRFSAERTGGSVSTLTIQRTQQEDSAVYLCASSLSSASGGDAEQYFGPGTRLTVT.

The chain links TRBV7-8 to TRBJ2-2; no firm D call. Trimming removed 1 base from V and 2 bases from J, with 8 bases in between. CDR1 is SGHVS, CDR2 FQNEAQ, per germline. The CDR3 runs 15 residues. CDR3 coding DNA: TGTGCCAGCAGCTTAGGGCTACTAAACACCGGGGAGCTGTTTTTT. Translated: CASSLGLLNTGELFF.

The chain uses TRBV6-1 and TRBJ1-2; unclear D gene. Trimming took 2 bases from V and 1 from J, leaving 14 bases between them. The CDR3 spans 16 residues. Germline V gene data show CDR1 as MNHNS and CDR2 as SASEGT. The CDR3 region has the DNA TGTGCCAGCAGTGAATTCGGAGGGAGTATTAACTATGGCTACACCTTC. It is translated as CASSEFGGSINYGYTF.

The V gene is TRBV25-1, the J gene TRBJ2-1; 9 bases are a match to TRBD2. With V trimmed by 5 bases and J by 4 bases, 3 bases remained unmatched. The CDR3 spans 14 residues. Germline assignment: CDR1 MGHDK and CDR2 SYGVNS. The CDR3 DNA reads as TGTGCCAGCAGTCTAGCGGGACGATACAATGAGCAGTTCTTC. It yields the protein CASSLAGRYNEQFF.

Regarding this clone: An end of the junction does not agree with germline; a read error may underlie this. V gene TRBV7-2 combines with J gene TRBJ1-5, with unresolved D. This CDR3 has 18 amino acids. Germline V gene lookup returns CDR1 SGHTA and CDR2 FQGNSA. CDR3 loop: CASSLGFVAVNSDQPQHF. In DNA form, the CDR3 reads TGTGCCAGCAGCTTAGGTTTCGTGGCGGTGAATAGCGATCAGCCCCAGCATTTT.

CDR3 loop: CAASRGPSYGYTF. The CDR3 coding sequence is TGTGCCGCAAGCAGGGGGCCGAGCTATGGCTACACCTTC. This chain joins TRBV6-4 and TRBJ1-2; 8 bases align to TRBD1. V was pared by 11 bases and J by 4 bases, with 9 bases of the junction left unmatched. The CDR3 runs to 13 residues. Germline loops: CDR1 MRHNA, CDR2 SNTAGT.

V usage is TRBV5-1 and J usage is TRBJ2-5; D is unclear. Per germline, CDR1 SGHRS and CDR2 YFSETQ. The CDR3 sequence is 16 residues long. Deletions cut 0 bases from V and 7 bases from J, with 19 bases between. For the CDR3, the DNA is TGCGCCAGCAGCTTGGACGGGTGGACCAACCCCCGGACCCAGTACTTC. Protein sequence: CASSLDGWTNPRTQYF.

The chain couples TRBV5-6 to TRBJ2-1; D gene ambiguous. Germline V gives CDR1 SGHDT, CDR2 YYEEEE. Between the trimmed V and J ends, which lost 5 bases and 6 bases, there was a span of 12 bases. There are 13 residues in the CDR3. The CDR3 loop is CASSSSLGNEQFF. CDR3 nucleotides: TGTGCCAGCAGTTCTAGTTTAGGCAATGAGCAGTTCTTC.

This clone is labeled as medium-sized (0.01 to 0.1%). The chain employs TRBV13 and TRBJ1-3; 8 bases line up with TRBD1. Germline V lookup: CDR1 PRHDT, CDR2 FYEKMQ (reference sequence). The junction had 4 bases not matched to a gene; V was cut back by 5 bases and J by 7 bases. There are 13 residues in the CDR3. In nucleotides, the CDR3 is TGTGCCAGCAGCCGTACAGGGGGGAACACCATATATTTT. Protein product: CASSRTGGNTIYF.

This chain links TRBV13 with TRBJ2-4, with D possibly TRBD2 on 7 matching bases. The length of the CDR3 is 15 residues. Germline CDR1 is PRHDT and CDR2 is FYEKMQ (reference sequence). With 5 bases removed from V and 0 bases from J, the gap between germline ends came to 11 bases. CDR3 bases: TGTGCCAGCAGCAAAGGGGGGGTAGCCAAAAACATTCAGTACTTC. Amino acids: CASSKGGVAKNIQYF.

The table lists this clone with a count of one. The chain links TRBV7-3 to TRBJ2-7; 12 bases are a match to TRBD1. Germline CDR1 SGHTA, CDR2 FQGTGA. The ends lost 7 bases at V and 7 bases at J; junction bases unmatched: 5. There are 13 residues in the CDR3. The CDR3 protein is CASTGQGAFEQYF. The CDR3 DNA sequence: TGTGCCAGCACGGGACAGGGGGCTTTTGAGCAGTACTTC.

This sequence joins TRBV14 and TRBJ2-3; D gene uncertain. In germline, CDR1 is SGHDN, CDR2 FVKESK. The CDR3 length is 18 residues. Trimming removed 1 base at V and 0 bases at J, with 17 bases between. The CDR3 protein is CASSQGRAGRFSTDTQYF. CDR3 DNA: TGTGCCAGCAGCCAAGGTAGGGCCGGACGGTTTAGCACAGATACGCAGTATTTT.

The V gene is TRBV15, the J gene TRBJ2-1; 15 nucleotides agree with TRBD2. Per the germline V gene, CDR1 is LNHNV and CDR2 is YYDKDF (reference sequence). J lost 8 bases, V lost 3 bases, and 11 bases had no gene match. The CDR3 spans 18 residues. In DNA, the CDR3 is TGTGCCACCAGCAGTGGTCGGACTAGCGGGGGGGACGTACATGAGCAGTTCTTC. Protein: CATSSGRTSGGDVHEQFF.

This sequence joins TRBV29-1 and TRBJ2-7, with D tentatively TRBD2 (5 bases). The germline gives CDR1 SQVTM, CDR2 ANQGSEA. This CDR3 region has 11 residues. Trimming removed 4 bases at V and 3 bases at J, with 7 bases between. CDR3 nucleotides: TGCAGCGTTGTTCGGGGCTACGAGCAGTACTTC. Translated: CSVVRGYEQYF.

This clone was counted once. This chain joins TRBV19 and TRBJ2-6; TRBD2 aligns across 8 bases. The CDR3 has 17 amino acids. Looked up from germline, CDR1 is LNHDA and CDR2 is SQIVND (reference sequence). J gave up 0 bases and V 2 bases, and 3 bases lay outside the gene matches. The CDR3 bases are TGTGCCAGTAGTATAAACCGGGGGGGCTCTGGGGCCAACGTCCTGACTTTC. Amino acids: CASSINRGGSGANVLTF.

This clone turned up a few times. This rearrangement joins TRBV2 to TRBJ1-2; D perhaps matches TRBD1 (6 bases). The CDR3 is made up of 13 amino acids. Trimming removed 4 bases from V and 4 bases from J, with 10 bases in between. Germline CDR1 reads SNHLY; CDR2 reads FYNNEI. Here the CDR3 DNA reads TGTGCCAGCAGTGTGGCCAGGGGCTATGGCTACACCTTC. It codes for CASSVARGYGYTF.

This clone was seen once. The chain uses TRBV5-6 and TRBJ2-1; D call uncertain. The V and J ends lost 3 bases and 9 bases respectively, with 10 bases between them. The CDR3 spans 12 residues. Germline V gene lookup returns CDR1 SGHDT and CDR2 YYEEEE. DNA for the CDR3: TGTGCCAGCAGCTCTGTTCTTGGTGAGCAGTTCTTC. Translating it yields CASSSVLGEQFF.

The rearrangement uses TRBV5-6 and TRBJ1-2, with TRBD1 matching 10 bases. The CDR3 totals 14 residues. Germline assignment: CDR1 SGHDT and CDR2 YYEEEE. The junction had 2 bases not matched to a gene; V was cut back by 4 bases and J by 2 bases. The CDR3 nucleotides read TGTGCCAGCAGCGCGGACAGGGGGAACTATGGCTACACCTTC. It specifies CASSADRGNYGYTF. The full variable domain, its missing parts supplied by reference TRBV5-6 and TRBJ1-2, is DAGVTQSPTHLIKTRGQQVTLRCSPKSGHDTVSWYQQALGQGPQFIFQYYEEEERQRGNFPDRFSGHQFPNYSSELNVNALLLGDSALYLCASSADRGNYGYTFGSGTRLTVV.

The V and J genes are TRBV14 and TRBJ2-7; D not resolved. The CDR3 is 14 amino acids. CDR1 and CDR2 (germline): SGHDN, FVKESK. V lost 3 bases and J 3 bases, leaving 12 bases between the germline ends. CDR3 DNA sequence: TGTGCCAGCAGCCAGTTTGAGGTCGGCTACGAGCAGTACTTC. This sequence encodes CASSQFEVGYEQYF.

The rearrangement joins TRBV5-1 to TRBJ2-3; D unresolved. V was cut by 2 bases and J by 0 bases, with 7 bases left in between. CDR3 length: 14 residues. The germline gives CDR1 SGHRS, CDR2 YFSETQ. The CDR3 spells CASSFQSSTDTQYF. Written as DNA, the CDR3 is TGCGCCAGCAGCTTCCAGTCTAGCACAGATACGCAGTATTTT. Looking up the rest from reference TRBV5-1 and TRBJ2-3 gives the full variable domain: KAGVTQTPRYLIKTRGQQVTLSCSPISGHRSVSWYQQTPGQGLQFLFEYFSETQRNKGNFPGRFSGRQFSNSRSEMNVSTLELGDSALYLCASSFQSSTDTQYFGPGTRLTVL.

CDR3 residues: CATSRQIPFQETQYF. The CDR3 nucleotides are TGTGCCACCAGCCGACAGATACCCTTCCAAGAGACCCAGTACTTC. J is TRBJ2-5 and V is TRBV15; tentative D call: TRBD1 (5 bases). The CDR3 runs to 15 residues. V gave up 5 bases and J gave up 1 base, with 14 bases separating them. CDR1 LNHNV and CDR2 YYDKDF come from the germline V gene (reference sequence). The entire variable domain, with the rest obtained from reference TRBV15 and TRBJ2-5, is as follows: DAMVIQNPRYQVTQFGKPVTLSCSQTLNHNVMYWYQQKSSQAPKLLFHYYDKDFNNEADTPDNFQSRRPNTSFCFLDIRSPGLGDTAMYLCATSRQIPFQETQYFGPGTRLLVL.

The chain couples TRBV5-1 to TRBJ2-7, with a possible D match to TRBD1 (6 bases). This CDR3 is built from 14 residues. Germline CDR1 reads SGHRS; CDR2 reads YFSETQ. V was shortened by 1 base and J by 2 bases, with 10 bases between the two germline ends. CDR3 in amino acids: CASSLKQGTYEQYF. CDR3 sequence (DNA): TGCGCCAGCAGCTTGAAACAGGGAACCTACGAGCAGTACTTC. Using reference TRBV5-1 and TRBJ2-7 for the parts outside the CDR3, the full variable domain is KAGVTQTPRYLIKTRGQQVTLSCSPISGHRSVSWYQQTPGQGLQFLFEYFSETQRNKGNFPGRFSGRQFSNSRSEMNVSTLELGDSALYLCASSLKQGTYEQYFGPGTRLTVT.